This T cell receptor delta chain was identified during a study of gamma-delta chains in newborns, infants, children. As for the study in general: Innate gammadelta T cells reportedly expand polyclonally right after birth, driven by microbial exposure, per the title.

TCRdb re-processed the reads using CATT. The data contain 8,500 to 13,000 delta-chain clones, about 9.4% of them seen just once; the ten biggest clones take up under 9.5%. The germline V gene encodes CDR1 GEAIGNYY and CDR2 EKD. Germline trimming cut 1 base from V and 0 bases from J; bases unmatched to any gene: 8. This CDR3 has 18 residues. The chain links TRDV2 to TRDJ1; 12 bases are a match to TRDD3. The sequenced sample consisted of blood. This receptor was identified in a child who was a newborn, infant or young child, either healthy, febrile or measles-vaccinated (not recorded which). CDR3 protein: CACDTVPTGGYHTDKLIF. The CDR3 DNA reads as TGTGCCTGTGACACGGTCCCTACTGGGGGATACCACACCGATAAACTCATCTTT.